This T cell receptor (beta chain) was observed in a study of blood T cell repertoires in COVID-19. As handled by the study authors: Amplifying reference gene primers gave estimates of nucleated cell counts. Measured with immunoSEQ multiplex PCR; TCRdb has only the in-frame clones, and not every one. D and trimming were read from the DNA, whereas the V and J calls and clone size are those reported in that table. Of 87,000 or so clones in the sample, roughly 80% were seen once. The CDR3 is 14 residues long. Germline V gene lookup returns CDR1 LNHDA and CDR2 SQIVND (reference sequence). Trimming took 6 bases from V and 5 from J; bases not matched to a gene: 4.

The receptor comes from a woman older than 75 with active or convalescent COVID-19. The V gene is TRBV19, the J gene TRBJ2-1, with 10 bases aligning to TRBD2. Source material: peripheral blood. CDR3 residues: CASSPSGRDNEQFF. In DNA form, the CDR3 reads TGTGCCAGTAGCCCCAGCGGGAGGGACAATGAGCAGTTCTTC.